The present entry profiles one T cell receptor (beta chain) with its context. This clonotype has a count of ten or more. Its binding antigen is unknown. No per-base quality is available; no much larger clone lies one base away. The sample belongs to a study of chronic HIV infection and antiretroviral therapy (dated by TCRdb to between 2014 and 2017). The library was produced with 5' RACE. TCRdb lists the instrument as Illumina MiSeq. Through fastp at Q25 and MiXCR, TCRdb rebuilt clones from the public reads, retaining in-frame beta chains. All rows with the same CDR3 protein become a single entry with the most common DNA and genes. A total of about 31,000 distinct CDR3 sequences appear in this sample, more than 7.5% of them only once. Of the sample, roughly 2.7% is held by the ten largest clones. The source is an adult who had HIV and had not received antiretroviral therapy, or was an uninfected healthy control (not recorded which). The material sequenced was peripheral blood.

The sequenced DNA is TGTGCCAGCACCAATGCTAGGGACACCGGGGAGCTGTTTTTT. This encodes CASTNARDTGELFF. The chain uses TRBV25-1 and TRBJ2-2; the D gene remains uncertain. Between the V and J ends, shortened by 7 bases and 3 bases respectively, the junction contains 12 bases. The germline V gene provides CDR1 MGHDK and CDR2 SYGVNS. Spanning cysteine to phenylalanine, the CDR3 consists of 14 amino acids. Only the CDR3 part of the read is kept: 42 bases, read in frame from the first base.